Listed below are T cell receptor beta chains from one sample, sequenced in a study of cytomegalovirus exposure and HLA in healthy donors. Sequencing was performed with immunoSEQ multiplex PCR; in TCRdb, only in-frame clones are kept and a portion is missing. Of about 180,000 clones listed, roughly 80% are singletons. The specimen was PBMCs. These receptors all come from a man between 60 and 70 years old in good health and CMV-seronegative. The CDR3 runs from the conserved cysteine through the conserved F or W. Fields, in order: CDR3 DNA, CDR3 protein, clone size, D gene, V gene, J gene. D genes are given only for firm matches. Size is stated for part of the rows, as once, few or many counts, or as a class when the clone is expanded.

DNA: TGCGCCAGCAGTACGGCAGGACAGGGGGCGCGAGGAGGCACAGATACGCAGTATTTT; CDR3: CASSTAGQGARGGTDTQYF; size: NA; D: TRBD1; V: TRBV5-1; J: TRBJ2-3
DNA: TGTGCCAGCAGCTTAGGGGGACAGGGAGGGACCCAGTACTTC; CDR3: CASSLGGQGGTQYF; size: NA; D: TRBD1; V: TRBV7-6; J: TRBJ2-5
DNA: TGTGCCAGCAGCCGTACAGGGTACGAGCAGTACTTC; CDR3: CASSRTGYEQYF; size: NA; D: NA; V: TRBV11-1; J: TRBJ2-7
DNA: TGTGCCAGCAGCCATCTGCGAGGTCGTGGCACCGGGGAGCTGTTTTTT; CDR3: CASSHLRGRGTGELFF; size: NA; D: NA; V: TRBV14; J: TRBJ2-2
DNA: TGTGCCAGTCTGCTGGACAGAAAGGGCTACACCTTC; CDR3: CASLLDRKGYTF; size: NA; D: NA; V: TRBV28; J: TRBJ1-2
DNA: TGTGCCAGCACCTTAGGGGTTGCGGGCAATCAGCCCCAGCATTTT; CDR3: CASTLGVAGNQPQHF; size: NA; D: NA; V: TRBV2; J: TRBJ1-5
DNA: TGTGCCAGCAGTTACGTTAGTAGCATCGCCGGGGAGCTGTTTTTT; CDR3: CASSYVSSIAGELFF; size: NA; D: NA; V: TRBV6-5; J: TRBJ2-2
DNA: TGTGCCAGCAGCTTACTAGGGGCTAGCGGTATGGAGACCCAGTACTTC; CDR3: CASSLLGASGMETQYF; size: NA; D: TRBD2; V: TRBV5-6; J: TRBJ2-5
DNA: TGTGCCAGCAGCTCCCCGGGCGGACAGAACACCGGGGAGCTGTTTTTT; CDR3: CASSSPGGQNTGELFF; size: NA; D: NA; V: TRBV7-9; J: TRBJ2-2
DNA: TGTGCCAGCAGCTCCCGGGTCTTATACGAGCAGTACTTC; CDR3: CASSSRVLYEQYF; size: NA; D: NA; V: TRBV7-2; J: TRBJ2-7
DNA: TGTGCCAGCAGCTTAGCGGCAGGGTACGAGCAGTACTTC; CDR3: CASSLAAGYEQYF; size: NA; D: NA; V: TRBV7-9; J: TRBJ2-7
DNA: TGTGCCAGCAGGTTCGGGGGTACCCAGCCCCAGCATTTT; CDR3: CASRFGGTQPQHF; size: NA; D: NA; V: TRBV2; J: TRBJ1-5
DNA: TGTGCCAGCAGCCCCGGAGGGACAGGGTCGATCGAGCAGTACTTC; CDR3: CASSPGGTGSIEQYF; size: NA; D: TRBD1; V: TRBV7-7; J: TRBJ2-7
DNA: TGCGCCAGCAGCCAAGAAGGAGGACAGGGGTACTACGAGCAGTACTTC; CDR3: CASSQEGGQGYYEQYF; size: NA; D: TRBD1; V: TRBV4-1; J: TRBJ2-7
DNA: TGTGCCAGCAGCGACGGGCTAGCGGGGTACGAGCAGTACTTC; CDR3: CASSDGLAGYEQYF; size: NA; D: TRBD2; V: TRBV5-6; J: TRBJ2-7
DNA: TGTGCCAGCAGCGCCCGGGACAGGGGCTACGAGCAGTACTTC; CDR3: CASSARDRGYEQYF; size: NA; D: TRBD1; V: TRBV9; J: TRBJ2-7
DNA: TGTGCCAGCAGCGCCTCGACAGGGAACCAAGAGACCCAGTACTTC; CDR3: CASSASTGNQETQYF; size: NA; D: TRBD1; V: TRBV7-9; J: TRBJ2-5
DNA: TGTGCCAGTAGGGTCCTGGACAGGGAATATCAGCCCCAGCATTTT; CDR3: CASRVLDREYQPQHF; size: NA; D: TRBD1; V: TRBV19; J: TRBJ1-5
DNA: TGTGCCAGCATAAGGTCCGGGTCCCCTAGTAGGGAGCAGTACTTC; CDR3: CASIRSGSPSREQYF; size: NA; D: NA; V: TRBV28; J: TRBJ2-7
DNA: TGTGCCAGCAGTTTGGGCGGGAGAAGGGGCGAGCAGTACTTC; CDR3: CASSLGGRRGEQYF; size: NA; D: TRBD2; V: TRBV27; J: TRBJ2-7
DNA: TGCGCCAGCAGCCGGGGTGAGGGTTCCACTTACAATGAGCAGTTCTTC; CDR3: CASSRGEGSTYNEQFF; size: NA; D: NA; V: TRBV4-3; J: TRBJ2-1
DNA: TGTGCCAGCAGCCCTTCTAGCGGGGCGGGGGCGGAGACCCAGTACTTC; CDR3: CASSPSSGAGAETQYF; size: NA; D: TRBD2; V: TRBV7-9; J: TRBJ2-5
DNA: TGTGCCAGCAGCTTGGCCGGGCGGGGAGACCTAAAGGAGCAGTACTTC; CDR3: CASSLAGRGDLKEQYF; size: few; D: NA; V: TRBV5-6; J: TRBJ2-7
DNA: TGTGCCAGCAGCCGAACGAGTCGTTACTACGAGCAGTACTTC; CDR3: CASSRTSRYYEQYF; size: NA; D: NA; V: TRBV14; J: TRBJ2-7
DNA: TGTGCCAGCTCCGCGCTAGCGGGAGGGGGTGAGCAGTTCTTC; CDR3: CASSALAGGGEQFF; size: NA; D: TRBD2; V: TRBV19; J: TRBJ2-1
DNA: TGTGCCAGCAGTGGACCGACAGGGCTTGAAGCTTTCTTT; CDR3: CASSGPTGLEAFF; size: NA; D: TRBD1; V: TRBV25-1; J: TRBJ1-1
DNA: TGTGCCAGCAGTTATTTCCGAGACACCGGGGAGCTGTTTTTT; CDR3: CASSYFRDTGELFF; size: NA; D: NA; V: TRBV6-5; J: TRBJ2-2
DNA: TGTGCCAGCAGCGGCGGACAGGCGGATAATGAAAAACTGTTTTTT; CDR3: CASSGGQADNEKLFF; size: NA; D: TRBD1; V: TRBV9; J: TRBJ1-4
DNA: TGTGCCAGCAACCCAGCGGGGGGGAACTACGAGCAGTACTTC; CDR3: CASNPAGGNYEQYF; size: few; D: TRBD2; V: TRBV6-1; J: TRBJ2-7
DNA: TGTGCCAGCAGTGACAGGACTAGCGGGGAGTACAATGAGCAGTTCTTC; CDR3: CASSDRTSGEYNEQFF; size: many; D: TRBD2; V: TRBV6-4; J: TRBJ2-1
DNA: TGTGCCAGCAGTGTAACTACCGGGACAAGAGCCTTC; CDR3: CASSVTTGTRAF; size: NA; D: NA; V: TRBV2; J: TRBJ1-2
DNA: TGCGCCAGCAGCTTGCGAGGGACAGGGGGCTATGGCTACCCCTTC; CDR3: CASSLRGTGGYGYPF; size: NA; D: TRBD1; V: TRBV5-1; J: TRBJ1-2
DNA: TGTGCCAGCAGCTTAGGAAAGTTACAGTCTGGAAACACCATATATTTT; CDR3: CASSLGKLQSGNTIYF; size: few; D: NA; V: TRBV13; J: TRBJ1-3
DNA: TGTGCCTGGAGTAAGGACAGGGGAGCCTACGAGCAGTACTTC; CDR3: CAWSKDRGAYEQYF; size: NA; D: TRBD1; V: TRBV30; J: TRBJ2-7
DNA: TGTGCCAGCAGCCCGCTAAAAAGGGGATTAAGGAATGAGCAGTTCTTC; CDR3: CASSPLKRGLRNEQFF; size: few; D: NA; V: TRBV11-2; J: TRBJ2-1
DNA: TGTGCCAGCAGTTACTCGGTGAAACTAGAAGAGCTGACTTTC; CDR3: CASSYSVKLEELTF; size: NA; D: NA; V: TRBV6-5; J: TRBJ2-6
DNA: TGCAGCGTTGGGGCAGGGGGGCAAGAGACCCAGTACTTC; CDR3: CSVGAGGQETQYF; size: NA; D: NA; V: TRBV29-1; J: TRBJ2-5
DNA: TGTGCCAGCAGTCAGACCCCACAGGGTTTGTATGGCTACACCTTC; CDR3: CASSQTPQGLYGYTF; size: NA; D: NA; V: TRBV7-8; J: TRBJ1-2
DNA: TGTGCTAGTGGTTTGGTACTAGCGGGTGTCAGCACAGATACGCAGTATTTT; CDR3: CASGLVLAGVSTDTQYF; size: once; D: TRBD2; V: TRBV12-5; J: TRBJ2-3
DNA: TGTGCCAGCAGCTTAGCGCAGTCTTACCGATATGAGCAGTTCTTC; CDR3: CASSLAQSYRYEQFF; size: NA; D: NA; V: TRBV7-9; J: TRBJ2-1
DNA: TGTGCCAGCAGCTTAGGACTAGCGTACGAGCAGTACTTC; CDR3: CASSLGLAYEQYF; size: NA; D: TRBD2; V: TRBV13; J: TRBJ2-7
DNA: TGTGCCAGCGGGCGGGGGCCGGGGTACGAGCAGTACTTC; CDR3: CASGRGPGYEQYF; size: NA; D: NA; V: TRBV2; J: TRBJ2-7
DNA: TGTGCCAGCAGTCGTAGCGGGAGTACGAACACCGGGGAGCTGTTTTTT; CDR3: CASSRSGSTNTGELFF; size: NA; D: TRBD2; V: TRBV7-3; J: TRBJ2-2
DNA: TGCGCCAGCAGCCCCACGCTAGCGGGAAGCTCCTACGAGCAGTACTTC; CDR3: CASSPTLAGSSYEQYF; size: NA; D: TRBD2; V: TRBV5-1; J: TRBJ2-7
DNA: TGTGCCAGCAGCTTAGGGCGGGCGTCCTACGAGCAGTACTTC; CDR3: CASSLGRASYEQYF; size: NA; D: NA; V: TRBV7-2; J: TRBJ2-7
DNA: TGCGCCAGCAGCTTGGCCCTACAGGATAATTCACCCCTCCACTTT; CDR3: CASSLALQDNSPLHF; size: NA; D: NA; V: TRBV5-1; J: TRBJ1-6
DNA: TGTGCCAGCAGCCAGAGATCGGGACAGGGAGGCAATCAGCCCCAGCATTTT; CDR3: CASSQRSGQGGNQPQHF; size: NA; D: TRBD1; V: TRBV2; J: TRBJ1-5
DNA: TGCGCCAGCAGCCAAGCGGTGGCAACTAATGAAAAACTGTTTTTT; CDR3: CASSQAVATNEKLFF; size: NA; D: NA; V: TRBV4-3; J: TRBJ1-4